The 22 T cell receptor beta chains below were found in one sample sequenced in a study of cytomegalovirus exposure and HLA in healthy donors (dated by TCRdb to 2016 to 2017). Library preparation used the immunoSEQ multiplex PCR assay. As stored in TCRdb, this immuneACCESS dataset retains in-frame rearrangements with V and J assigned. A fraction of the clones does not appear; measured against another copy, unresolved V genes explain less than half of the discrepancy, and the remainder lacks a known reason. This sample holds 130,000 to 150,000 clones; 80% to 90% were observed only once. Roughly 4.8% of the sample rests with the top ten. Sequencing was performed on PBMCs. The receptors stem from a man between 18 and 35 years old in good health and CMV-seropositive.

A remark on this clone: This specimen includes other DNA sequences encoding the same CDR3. The CDR3 is CASSLQGSGYTF. The CDR3 DNA follows: TGTGCCAGCAGTTTACAGGGCAGTGGCTACACCTTC. This rearrangement joins TRBV28 to TRBJ1-2, with D maybe TRBD1 (5 bases). V was cut by 2 bases and J by 7 bases, with 8 bases left in between. Germline CDR1 is MDHEN and CDR2 is SYDVKM. CDR3 length: 12 residues.

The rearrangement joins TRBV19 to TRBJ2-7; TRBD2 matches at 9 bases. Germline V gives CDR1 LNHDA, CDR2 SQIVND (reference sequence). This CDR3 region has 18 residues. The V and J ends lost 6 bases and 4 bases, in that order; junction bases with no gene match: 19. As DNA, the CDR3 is TGTGCCAGTAGCCCGGGGCTGGGCCTCGGGACTAGCATGTACGAGCAGTACTTC. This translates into CASSPGLGLGTSMYEQYF.

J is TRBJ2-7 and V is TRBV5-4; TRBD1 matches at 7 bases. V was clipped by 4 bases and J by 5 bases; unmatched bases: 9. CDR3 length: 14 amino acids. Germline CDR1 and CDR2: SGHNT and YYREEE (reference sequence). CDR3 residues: CASSAGTVQHEQYF. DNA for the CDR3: TGTGCCAGCAGCGCCGGGACAGTCCAGCACGAGCAGTACTTC.

In DNA, the CDR3 is TGTGCCATCAGTGAGGCCAGGGATTATGGCTACACCTTC. This translates into CAISEARDYGYTF. The rearrangement links TRBV10-3 to TRBJ1-2; possible D gene TRBD1, 5 bases. This CDR3 has 13 amino acids. Trimming took 2 bases from V and 5 from J, leaving 9 bases between them. The germline V gene encodes CDR1 ENHRY and CDR2 SYGVKD.

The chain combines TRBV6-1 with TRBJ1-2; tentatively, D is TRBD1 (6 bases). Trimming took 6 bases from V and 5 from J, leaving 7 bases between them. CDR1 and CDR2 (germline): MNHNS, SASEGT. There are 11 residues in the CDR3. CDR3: CASRGAYGYTF. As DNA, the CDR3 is TGTGCCAGCAGGGGGGCTTATGGCTACACCTTC.

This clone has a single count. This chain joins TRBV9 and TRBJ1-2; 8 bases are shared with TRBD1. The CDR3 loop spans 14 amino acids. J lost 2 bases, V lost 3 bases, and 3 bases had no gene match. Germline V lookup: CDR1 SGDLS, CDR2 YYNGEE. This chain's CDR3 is CASSAAGGNYGYTF. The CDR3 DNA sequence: TGTGCCAGCAGCGCCGCAGGGGGCAACTATGGCTACACCTTC.

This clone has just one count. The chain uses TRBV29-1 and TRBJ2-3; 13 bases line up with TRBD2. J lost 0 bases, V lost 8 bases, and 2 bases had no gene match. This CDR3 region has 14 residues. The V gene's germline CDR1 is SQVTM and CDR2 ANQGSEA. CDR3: CSLTSGRSTDTQYF. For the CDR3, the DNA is TGCAGCTTGACTAGCGGGAGGAGCACAGATACGCAGTATTTT.

Written as DNA, the CDR3 is TGTGCCAGTAGTCCCCTTGGGACAGGGGAGGGAGATACGCAGTATTTT. Encoded protein: CASSPLGTGEGDTQYF. This chain joins TRBV19 and TRBJ2-3, with 10 bases that match TRBD1. Germline CDR1 is LNHDA and CDR2 is SQIVND (reference sequence). The CDR3 extends over 16 amino acids. The V gene end was trimmed by 5 bases and the J gene end by 5 bases; junction bases not matched to a gene: 10.

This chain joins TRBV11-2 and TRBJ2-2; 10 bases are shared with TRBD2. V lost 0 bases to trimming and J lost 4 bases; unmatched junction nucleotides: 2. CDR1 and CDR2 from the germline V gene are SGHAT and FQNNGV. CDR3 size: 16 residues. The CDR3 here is CASSLEAGGFTGELFF. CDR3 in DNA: TGTGCCAGCAGCTTAGAAGCGGGGGGGTTCACCGGGGAGCTGTTTTTT.

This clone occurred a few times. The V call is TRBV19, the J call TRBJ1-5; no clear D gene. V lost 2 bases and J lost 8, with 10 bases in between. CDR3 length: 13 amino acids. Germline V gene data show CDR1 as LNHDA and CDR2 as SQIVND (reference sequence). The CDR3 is CASSIHTAEPQHF. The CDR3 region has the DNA TGTGCCAGTAGTATACACACAGCCGAGCCCCAGCATTTT.

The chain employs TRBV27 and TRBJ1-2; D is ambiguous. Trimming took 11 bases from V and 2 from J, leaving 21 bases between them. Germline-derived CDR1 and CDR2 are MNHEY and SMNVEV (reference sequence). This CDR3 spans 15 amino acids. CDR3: CAASVSGSLNYGYTF. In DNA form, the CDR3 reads TGTGCCGCATCAGTTTCAGGATCTCTAAACTATGGCTACACCTTC.

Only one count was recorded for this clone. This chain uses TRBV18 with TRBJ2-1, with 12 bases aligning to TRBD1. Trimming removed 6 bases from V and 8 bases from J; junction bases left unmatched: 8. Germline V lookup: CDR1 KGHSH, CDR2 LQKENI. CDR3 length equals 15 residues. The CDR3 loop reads CASSSGQGALDEQFF. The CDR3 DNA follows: TGTGCCAGCTCCTCGGGACAGGGGGCTCTCGATGAGCAGTTCTTC.

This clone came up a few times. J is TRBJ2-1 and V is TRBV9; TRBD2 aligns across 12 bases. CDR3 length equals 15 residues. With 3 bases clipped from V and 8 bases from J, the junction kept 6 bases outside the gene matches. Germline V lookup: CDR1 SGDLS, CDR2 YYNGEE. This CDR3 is CASSETSGGTDEQFF. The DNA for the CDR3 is TGTGCCAGCAGCGAAACTAGCGGGGGGACCGATGAGCAGTTCTTC.

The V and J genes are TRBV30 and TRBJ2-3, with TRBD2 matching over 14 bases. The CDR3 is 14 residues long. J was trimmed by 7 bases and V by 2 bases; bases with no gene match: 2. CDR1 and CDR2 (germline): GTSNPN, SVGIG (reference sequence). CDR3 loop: CAWSRLAGGYTQYF. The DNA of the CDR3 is TGTGCCTGGAGTCGACTAGCGGGGGGGTATACGCAGTATTTT.

The CDR3 sequence: CAIRQGNSPLHF. The CDR3 DNA reads TGTGCCATACGACAGGGCAATTCACCCCTCCACTTT. The chain joins TRBV15 to TRBJ1-6, with 7 bases aligning to TRBD1. The germline gives CDR1 LNHNV, CDR2 YYDKDF (reference sequence). The length of the CDR3 is 12 residues. Trimming cost V 10 bases and J 7 bases; bases outside gene matches: 4. The full variable domain, completed using reference TRBV15 and TRBJ1-6, is DAMVIQNPRYQVTQFGKPVTLSCSQTLNHNVMYWYQQKSSQAPKLLFHYYDKDFNNEADTPDNFQSRRPNTSFCFLDIRSPGLGDTAMYLCAIRQGNSPLHFGNGTRLTVT.

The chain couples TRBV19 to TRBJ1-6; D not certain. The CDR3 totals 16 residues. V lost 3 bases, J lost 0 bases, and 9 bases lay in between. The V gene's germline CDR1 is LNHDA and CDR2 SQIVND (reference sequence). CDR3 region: CASSMAGSSYNSPLHF. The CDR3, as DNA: TGTGCCAGTAGTATGGCGGGGAGCTCCTATAATTCACCCCTCCACTTT.

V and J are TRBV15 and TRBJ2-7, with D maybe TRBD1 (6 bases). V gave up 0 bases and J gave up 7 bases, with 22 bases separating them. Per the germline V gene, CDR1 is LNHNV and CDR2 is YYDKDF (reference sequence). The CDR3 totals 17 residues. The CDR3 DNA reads TGTGCCACCAGCAGAGATCTAGGGGGTGCTGAGGCAGGGGAGCAGTACTTC. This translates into CATSRDLGGAEAGEQYF.

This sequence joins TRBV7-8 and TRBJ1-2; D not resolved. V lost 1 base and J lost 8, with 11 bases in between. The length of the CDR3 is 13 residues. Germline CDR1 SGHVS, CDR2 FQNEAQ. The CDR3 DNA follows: TGTGCCAGCAGCTTAGTCGGCGGCGGGGGCTACACCTTC. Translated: CASSLVGGGGYTF.

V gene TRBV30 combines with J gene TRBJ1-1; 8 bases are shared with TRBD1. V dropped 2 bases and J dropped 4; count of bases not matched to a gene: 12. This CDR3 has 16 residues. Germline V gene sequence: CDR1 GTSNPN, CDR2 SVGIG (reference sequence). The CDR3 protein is CAWSKSGQGGGTEAFF. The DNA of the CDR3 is TGTGCCTGGAGTAAAAGCGGACAGGGAGGGGGCACTGAAGCTTTCTTT. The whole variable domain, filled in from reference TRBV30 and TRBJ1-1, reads SQTIHQWPATLVQPVGSPLSLECTVEGTSNPNLYWYRQAAGRGLQLLFYSVGIGQISSEVPQNLSASRPQDRQFILSSKKLLLSDSGFYLCAWSKSGQGGGTEAFFGQGTRLTVV.

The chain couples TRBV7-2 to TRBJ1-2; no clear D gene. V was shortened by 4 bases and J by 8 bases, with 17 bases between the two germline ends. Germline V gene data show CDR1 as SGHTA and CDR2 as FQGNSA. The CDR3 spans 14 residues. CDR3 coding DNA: TGTGCCAGCAGCTCCCCCCAATTAAGGGAGGGCTACACCTTC. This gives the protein CASSSPQLREGYTF.

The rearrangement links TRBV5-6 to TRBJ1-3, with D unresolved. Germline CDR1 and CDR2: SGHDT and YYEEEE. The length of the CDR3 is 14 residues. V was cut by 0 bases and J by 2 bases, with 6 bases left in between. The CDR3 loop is CASSLAQAGNTIYF. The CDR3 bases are TGTGCCAGCAGCTTGGCGCAGGCTGGAAACACCATATATTTT.

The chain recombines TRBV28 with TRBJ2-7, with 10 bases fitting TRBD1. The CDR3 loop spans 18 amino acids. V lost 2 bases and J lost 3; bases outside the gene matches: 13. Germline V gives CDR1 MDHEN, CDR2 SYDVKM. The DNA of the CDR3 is TGTGCCAGCAGTTTAGGGACTTATGTAGGACAGGGGGACTACGAGCAGTACTTC. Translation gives CASSLGTYVGQGDYEQYF.